This TCR beta chain was obtained from a study of blood T cell repertoires in COVID-19. Study-wide context: Both acute and convalescent COVID-19 samples were obtained from the United States, Italy and Spain. From T cells, B-cell-depleted T cells, or PBMCs came the material, which was cDNA or gDNA.

Per the original methods: Estimation of nucleated cell counts relied on the amplification of reference gene primers. Assay used: immunoSEQ multiplex PCR; TCRdb lists only in-frame clones, some missing. The D gene and trimming were derived from the DNA, and the V and J assignments and clone size from that table. The table records 150,000 or so clones, around 88% of them present only once. The ends were cut back, 3 bases at V and 4 bases at J, with 7 bases in the middle. The CDR3 runs 13 residues. CDR1 is SGHTA, CDR2 FQGNSA, per germline. This clonotype originated in a man aged 60-69 years with active or convalescent COVID-19. This rearrangement joins TRBV7-2 to TRBJ1-3, with D uncertain. The sample comprised peripheral blood. The chain's CDR3 is CASSFGEGNTIYF. The CDR3 region has the DNA TGTGCCAGCAGCTTTGGGGAGGGAAACACCATATATTTT.